This entry concerns a single T cell receptor (beta chain). Its antigen is unidentified. The data were obtained in a study of T-cell reconstitution after alpha-beta-depleted transplantation in children. General study results and limits: About two months after transplant, alpha-beta T cells reportedly came from several hundred expanded graft clones. T-cell numbers and diversity one year post-transplant derived largely from freshly generated T cells. TCRbeta diversity was high at day 60 in some patients (a result of surviving recipient T cells and thymic progenitors).

There are 13 residues in the CDR3. Per the germline V gene, CDR1 is SGHKS and CDR2 is YYEKEE (reference sequence). Trimming removed 4 bases at V and 1 base at J, with 8 bases between. This sample's TCRbeta library carried unique molecular identifier barcodes. TCRdb re-called the PCR reads with MiXCR, one entry per CDR3 protein. The sample includes about 980,000 distinct CDR3 sequences, 25% to 30% seen only once; the top ten take roughly 27%. The TCR originated in a boy under two years old who had a stem cell transplant for SCID, so the T cells may come from the graft donor. The sequencing here drew on PBMCs, mostly from graft donor cells, taken 360 days after TCRalphabeta/CD19-depleted stem cell transplant. V and J are TRBV5-5 and TRBJ1-2; D perhaps matches TRBD1 (5 bases). Here the CDR3 reads CASSLDNNYGYTF. DNA for the CDR3: TGTGCCAGCAGCCTGGACAATAACTATGGCTACACCTTC.